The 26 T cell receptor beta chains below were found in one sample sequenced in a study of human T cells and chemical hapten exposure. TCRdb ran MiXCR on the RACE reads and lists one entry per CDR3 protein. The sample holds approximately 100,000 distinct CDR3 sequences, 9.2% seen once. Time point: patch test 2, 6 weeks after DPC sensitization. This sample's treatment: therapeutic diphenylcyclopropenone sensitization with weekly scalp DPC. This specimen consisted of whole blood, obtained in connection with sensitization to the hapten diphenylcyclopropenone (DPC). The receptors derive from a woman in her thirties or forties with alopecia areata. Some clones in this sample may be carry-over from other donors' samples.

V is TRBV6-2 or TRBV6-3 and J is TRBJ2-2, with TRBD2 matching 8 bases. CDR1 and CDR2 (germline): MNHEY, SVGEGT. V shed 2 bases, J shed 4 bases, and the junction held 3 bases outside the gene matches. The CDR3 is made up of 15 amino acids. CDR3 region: CASSYRAGVTGELFF. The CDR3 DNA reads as TGTGCCAGCAGTTACCGAGCGGGGGTCACCGGGGAGCTGTTTTTT.

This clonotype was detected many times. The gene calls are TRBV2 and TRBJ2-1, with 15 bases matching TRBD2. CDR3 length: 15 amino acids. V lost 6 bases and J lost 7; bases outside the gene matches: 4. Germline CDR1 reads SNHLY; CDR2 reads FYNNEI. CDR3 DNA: TGTGCCAGCAGGGGACTAGCGGGGGGCAATAATGAGCAGTTCTTC. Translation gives CASRGLAGGNNEQFF.

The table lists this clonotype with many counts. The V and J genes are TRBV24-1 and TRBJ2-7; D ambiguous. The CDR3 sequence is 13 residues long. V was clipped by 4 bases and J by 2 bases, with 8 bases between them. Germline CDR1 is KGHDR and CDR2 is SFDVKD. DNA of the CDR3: TGTGCCACCAGTGACGGTTCCACCTACGAGCAGTACTTC. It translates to CATSDGSTYEQYF.

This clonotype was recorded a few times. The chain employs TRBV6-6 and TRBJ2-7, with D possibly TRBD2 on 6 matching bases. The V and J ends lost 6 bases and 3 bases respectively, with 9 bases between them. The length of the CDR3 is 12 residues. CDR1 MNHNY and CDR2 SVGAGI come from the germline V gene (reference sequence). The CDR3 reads CASRGGNYEQYF. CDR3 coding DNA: TGTGCCAGCAGGGGGGGAAACTACGAGCAGTACTTC.

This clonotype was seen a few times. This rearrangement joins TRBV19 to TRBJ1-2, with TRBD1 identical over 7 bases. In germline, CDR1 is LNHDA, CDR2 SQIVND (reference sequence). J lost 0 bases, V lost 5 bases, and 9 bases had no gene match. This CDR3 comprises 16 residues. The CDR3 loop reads CASSEHRDSSNYGYTF. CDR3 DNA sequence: TGTGCCAGTAGTGAACACCGGGACAGTTCTAACTATGGCTACACCTTC.

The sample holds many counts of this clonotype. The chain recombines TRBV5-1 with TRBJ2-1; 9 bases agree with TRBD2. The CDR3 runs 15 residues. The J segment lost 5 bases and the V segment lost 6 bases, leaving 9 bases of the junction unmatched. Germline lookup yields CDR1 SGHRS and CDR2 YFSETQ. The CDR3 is CASTRRASGDNEQFF. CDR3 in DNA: TGCGCCAGCACCAGGCGGGCTAGCGGGGACAATGAGCAGTTCTTC.

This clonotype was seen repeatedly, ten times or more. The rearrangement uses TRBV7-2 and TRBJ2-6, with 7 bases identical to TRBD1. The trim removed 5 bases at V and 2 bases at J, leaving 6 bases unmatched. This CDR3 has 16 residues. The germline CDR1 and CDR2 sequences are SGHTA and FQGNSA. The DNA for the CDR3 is TGTGCCAGCAGCACCCGGCAGGGGGCTGGGGCCAACGTCCTGACTTTC. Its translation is CASSTRQGAGANVLTF.

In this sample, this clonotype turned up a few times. This CDR3 is CASSVVGEPTGELFF. CDR3 DNA sequence: TGTGCCAGCAGCGTAGTAGGCGAACCAACCGGGGAGCTGTTTTTT. The rearrangement links TRBV9 to TRBJ2-2; D uncertain. This CDR3 has 15 residues. Trimming took off 0 bases at V and 5 bases at J, with 11 bases between the two ends. Germline V lookup: CDR1 SGDLS, CDR2 YYNGEE.

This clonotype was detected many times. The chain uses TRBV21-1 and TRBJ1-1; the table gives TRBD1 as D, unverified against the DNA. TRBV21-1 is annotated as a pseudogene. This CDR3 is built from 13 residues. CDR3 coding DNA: TGTGCCGGGGTCCAGGGGCGCTTAGCTGAAGCTTTCTTT. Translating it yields CAGVQGRLAEAFF.

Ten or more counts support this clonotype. CDR3 protein: CASSQGVKETQYF. In DNA form, the CDR3 reads TGCGCCAGCAGCCAAGGGGTAAAAGAGACCCAGTACTTC. The chain uses TRBV4-3 and TRBJ2-5; D unresolved. The CDR3 sequence is 13 residues long. V gave up 1 base and J gave up 3 bases, with 6 bases separating them. Germline lookup yields CDR1 LGHNA and CDR2 YSLEER.

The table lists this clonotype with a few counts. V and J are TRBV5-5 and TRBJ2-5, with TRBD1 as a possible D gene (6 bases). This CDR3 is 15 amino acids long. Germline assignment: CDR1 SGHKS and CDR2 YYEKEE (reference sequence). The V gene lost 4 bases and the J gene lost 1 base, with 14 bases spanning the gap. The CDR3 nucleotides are TGTGCCAGCAGCAGATCTGGACAGAGCCAAGAGACCCAGTACTTC. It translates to CASSRSGQSQETQYF.

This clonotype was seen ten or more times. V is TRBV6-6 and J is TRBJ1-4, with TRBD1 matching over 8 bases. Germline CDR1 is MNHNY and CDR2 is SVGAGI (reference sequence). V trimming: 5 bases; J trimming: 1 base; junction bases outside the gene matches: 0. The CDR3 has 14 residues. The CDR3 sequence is CASSTGGTNEKLFF. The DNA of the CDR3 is TGTGCCAGCAGTACAGGGGGAACTAATGAAAAACTGTTTTTT.

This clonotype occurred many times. In DNA form, the CDR3 reads TGTGCCACCAGCGGACGTAACTATGGCTACACCTTC. Amino acids: CATSGRNYGYTF. The V gene is TRBV15, the J gene TRBJ1-2; D is undetermined. Germline CDR1 and CDR2: LNHNV and YYDKDF (reference sequence). The CDR3 loop spans 12 amino acids. The V end was cut by 5 bases, the J end by 1 base, with 5 bases between.

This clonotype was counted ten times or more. The DNA of the CDR3 is TGTGCCAGCAGTGTTGGGCAGCACTCTGGAAACACCATATATTTT. Translating it yields CASSVGQHSGNTIYF. The V call is TRBV2, the J call TRBJ1-3; D remains ambiguous. With 4 bases removed from V and 0 bases from J, the gap between germline ends came to 10 bases. The CDR3 extends over 15 amino acids. The germline V gene has CDR1 SNHLY and CDR2 FYNNEI.

Written as DNA, the CDR3 is TGTGCCAGCAGTTCCACCTCGGCCAGGATGAACACTGAAGCTTTCTTT. Its translation: CASSSTSARMNTEAFF. This chain uses TRBV6-5 with TRBJ1-1; D gene uncertain. Trimming took 4 bases from V and 0 from J, leaving 15 bases between them. The germline V gene has CDR1 MNHEY and CDR2 SVGAGI. The CDR3 runs to 16 residues.

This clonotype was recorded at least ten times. The CDR3, as DNA: TGTGCCAGCAGCTTAGGCAGGGCAGGCGGCGACCAAGAGACCCAGTACTTC. It is translated as CASSLGRAGGDQETQYF. This chain uses TRBV7-8 with TRBJ2-5; D is perhaps TRBD1 (5 bases). Germline V gives CDR1 SGHVS, CDR2 FQNEAQ. V was clipped by 1 base and J by 0 bases, with 15 bases between them. The CDR3 loop spans 17 amino acids.

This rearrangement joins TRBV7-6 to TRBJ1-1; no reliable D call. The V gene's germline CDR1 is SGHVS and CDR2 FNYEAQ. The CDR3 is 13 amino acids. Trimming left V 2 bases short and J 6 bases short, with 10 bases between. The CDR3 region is CASSLLGLAEAFF. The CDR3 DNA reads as TGTGCCAGCAGCTTACTCGGTTTGGCTGAAGCTTTCTTT.

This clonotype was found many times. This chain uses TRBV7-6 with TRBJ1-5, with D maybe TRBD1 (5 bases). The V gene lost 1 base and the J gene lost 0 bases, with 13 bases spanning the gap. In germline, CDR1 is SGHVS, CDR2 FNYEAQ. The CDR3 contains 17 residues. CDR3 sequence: CASSLVADRYSNQPQHF. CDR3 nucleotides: TGTGCCAGCAGCTTAGTAGCAGACAGATATAGCAATCAGCCCCAGCATTTT.

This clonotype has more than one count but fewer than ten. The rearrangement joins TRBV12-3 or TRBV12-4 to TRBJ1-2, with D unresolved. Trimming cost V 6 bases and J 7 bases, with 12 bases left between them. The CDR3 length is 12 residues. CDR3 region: CASSFALSGYTF. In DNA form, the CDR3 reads TGTGCCAGCAGCTTCGCCCTTAGTGGCTACACCTTC.

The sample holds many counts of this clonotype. CDR3 loop: CASSLVRGPSGNTIYF. The CDR3 nucleotides read TGTGCCAGCAGCTTAGTTCGGGGACCCTCTGGAAACACCATATATTTT. This chain connects TRBV11-2 to TRBJ1-3; tentative D call: TRBD1 (5 bases). This CDR3 has 16 residues. The V gene lost 1 base and the J gene lost 0 bases, with 10 bases spanning the gap. Germline lookup yields CDR1 SGHAT and CDR2 FQNNGV.

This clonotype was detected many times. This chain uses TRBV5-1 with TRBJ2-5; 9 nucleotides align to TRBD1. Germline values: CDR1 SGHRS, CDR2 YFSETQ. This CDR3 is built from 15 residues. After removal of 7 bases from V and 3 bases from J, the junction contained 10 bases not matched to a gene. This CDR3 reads CASERTGTGKETQYF. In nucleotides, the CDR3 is TGCGCCAGCGAGAGGACCGGGACAGGGAAAGAGACCCAGTACTTC.

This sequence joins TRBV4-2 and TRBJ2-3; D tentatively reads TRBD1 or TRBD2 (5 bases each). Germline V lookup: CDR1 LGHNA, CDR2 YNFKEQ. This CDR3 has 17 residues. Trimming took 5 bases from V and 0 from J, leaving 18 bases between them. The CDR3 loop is CASSSSRSGGSTDTQYF. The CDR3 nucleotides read TGTGCCAGCAGCTCAAGTAGGAGTGGGGGAAGCACAGATACGCAGTATTTT.

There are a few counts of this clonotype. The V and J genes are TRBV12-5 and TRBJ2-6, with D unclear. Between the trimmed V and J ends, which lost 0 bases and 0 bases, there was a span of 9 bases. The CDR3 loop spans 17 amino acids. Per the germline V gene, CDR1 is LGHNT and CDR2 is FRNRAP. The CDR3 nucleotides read TGTGCTAGTGGTTTGGTAGGGATGAGCTCTGGGGCCAACGTCCTGACTTTC. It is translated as CASGLVGMSSGANVLTF.

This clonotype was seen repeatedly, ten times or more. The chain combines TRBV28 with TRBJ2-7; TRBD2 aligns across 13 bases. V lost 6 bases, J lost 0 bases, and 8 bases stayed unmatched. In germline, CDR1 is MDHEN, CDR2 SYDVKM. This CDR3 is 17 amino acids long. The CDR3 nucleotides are TGTGCCAGCAGCTTGACTAGCGGGGGGTTAAGCTCCTACGAGCAGTACTTC. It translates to CASSLTSGGLSSYEQYF. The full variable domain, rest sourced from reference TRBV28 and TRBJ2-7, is DVKVTQSSRYLVKRTGEKVFLECVQDMDHENMFWYRQDPGLGLRLIYFSYDVKMKEKGDIPEGYSVSREKKERFSLILESASTNQTSMYLCASSLTSGGLSSYEQYFGPGTRLTVT.

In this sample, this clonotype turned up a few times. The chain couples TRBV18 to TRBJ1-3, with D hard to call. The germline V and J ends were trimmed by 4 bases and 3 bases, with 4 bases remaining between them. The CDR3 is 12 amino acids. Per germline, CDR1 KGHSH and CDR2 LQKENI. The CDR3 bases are TGTGCCAGCTCACAGGATGGAAACACCATATATTTT. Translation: CASSQDGNTIYF.

CDR3 region: CASSPPGTSGRDTQYF. The CDR3 DNA reads TGTGCCAGCAGCCCCCCCGGGACTAGCGGACGGGATACGCAGTATTTT. The V call is TRBV3-1, the J call TRBJ2-3; 11 bases align to TRBD2. Looked up from germline, CDR1 is LGHDT and CDR2 is YNNKEL (reference sequence). This CDR3 contains 16 residues. Unmatched junction bases numbered 9, after V lost 4 bases and J lost 6 bases.